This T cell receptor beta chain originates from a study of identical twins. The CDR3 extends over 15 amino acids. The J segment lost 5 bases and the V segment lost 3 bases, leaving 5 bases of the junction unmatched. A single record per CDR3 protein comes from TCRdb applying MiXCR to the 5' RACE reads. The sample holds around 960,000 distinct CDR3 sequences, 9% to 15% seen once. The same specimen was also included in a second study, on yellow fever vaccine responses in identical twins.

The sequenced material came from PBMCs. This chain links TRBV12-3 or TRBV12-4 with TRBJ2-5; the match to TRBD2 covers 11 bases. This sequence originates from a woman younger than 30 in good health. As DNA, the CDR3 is TGTGCCAGCAGTTTTAGCGGGAGGGCCGTTGAGACCCAGTACTTC. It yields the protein CASSFSGRAVETQYF.